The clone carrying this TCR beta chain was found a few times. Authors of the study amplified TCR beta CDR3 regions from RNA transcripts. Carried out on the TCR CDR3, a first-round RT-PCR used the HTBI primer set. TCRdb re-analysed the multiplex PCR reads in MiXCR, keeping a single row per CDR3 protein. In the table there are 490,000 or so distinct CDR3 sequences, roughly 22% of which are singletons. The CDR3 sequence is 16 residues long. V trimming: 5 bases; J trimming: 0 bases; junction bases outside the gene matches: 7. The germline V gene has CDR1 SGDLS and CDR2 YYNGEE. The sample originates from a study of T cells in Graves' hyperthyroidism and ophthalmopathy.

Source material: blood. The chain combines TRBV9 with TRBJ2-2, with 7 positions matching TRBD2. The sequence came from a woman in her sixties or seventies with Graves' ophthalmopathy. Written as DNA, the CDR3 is TGTGCCAGCAGTCCTTCTAGCGGAACGAACACCGGGGAGCTGTTTTTT. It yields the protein CASSPSSGTNTGELFF.